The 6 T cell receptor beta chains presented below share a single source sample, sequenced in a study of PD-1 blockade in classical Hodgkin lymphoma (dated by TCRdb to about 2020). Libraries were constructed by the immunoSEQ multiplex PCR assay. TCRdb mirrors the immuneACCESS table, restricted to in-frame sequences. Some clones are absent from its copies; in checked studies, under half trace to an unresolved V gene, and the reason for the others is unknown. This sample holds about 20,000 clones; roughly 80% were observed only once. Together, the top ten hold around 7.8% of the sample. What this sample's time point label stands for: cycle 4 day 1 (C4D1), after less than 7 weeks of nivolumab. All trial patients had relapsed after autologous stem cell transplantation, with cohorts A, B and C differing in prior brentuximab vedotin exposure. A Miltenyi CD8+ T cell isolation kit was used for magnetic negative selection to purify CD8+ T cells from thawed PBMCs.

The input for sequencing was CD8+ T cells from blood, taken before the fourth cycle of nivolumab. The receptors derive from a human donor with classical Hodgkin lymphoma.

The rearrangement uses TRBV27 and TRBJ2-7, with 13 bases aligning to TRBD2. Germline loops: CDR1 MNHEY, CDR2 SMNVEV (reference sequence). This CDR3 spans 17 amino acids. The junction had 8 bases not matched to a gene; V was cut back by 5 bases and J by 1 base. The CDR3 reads CASSLGLAGALSYEQYF. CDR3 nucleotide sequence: TGTGCCAGCAGTCTCGGACTAGCGGGGGCCCTTTCCTACGAGCAGTACTTC.

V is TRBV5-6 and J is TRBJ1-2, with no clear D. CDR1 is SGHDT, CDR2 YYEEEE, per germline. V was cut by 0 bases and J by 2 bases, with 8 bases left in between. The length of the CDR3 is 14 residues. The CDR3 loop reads CASSLGIRNYGYTF. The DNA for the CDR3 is TGTGCCAGCAGCTTGGGAATAAGGAACTATGGCTACACCTTC.

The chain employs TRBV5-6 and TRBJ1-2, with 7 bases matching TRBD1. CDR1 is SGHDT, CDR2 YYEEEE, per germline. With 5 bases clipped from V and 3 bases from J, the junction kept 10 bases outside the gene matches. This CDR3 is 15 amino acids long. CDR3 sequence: CASRVVAGGYYGYTF. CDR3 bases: TGTGCCAGCAGGGTCGTGGCAGGGGGGTACTATGGCTACACCTTC.

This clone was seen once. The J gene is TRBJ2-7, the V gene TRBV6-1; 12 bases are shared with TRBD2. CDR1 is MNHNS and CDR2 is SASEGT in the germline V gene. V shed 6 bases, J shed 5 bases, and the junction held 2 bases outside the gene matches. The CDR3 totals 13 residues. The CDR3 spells CASRGLAGNEQYF. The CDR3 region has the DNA TGTGCCAGCAGAGGACTAGCGGGGAACGAGCAGTACTTC.

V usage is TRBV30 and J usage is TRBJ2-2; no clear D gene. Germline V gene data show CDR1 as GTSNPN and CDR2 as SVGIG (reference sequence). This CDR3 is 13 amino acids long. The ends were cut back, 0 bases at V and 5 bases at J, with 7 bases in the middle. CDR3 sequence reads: CAWSVRITGELFF. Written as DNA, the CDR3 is TGTGCCTGGAGTGTACGGATAACCGGGGAGCTGTTTTTT.

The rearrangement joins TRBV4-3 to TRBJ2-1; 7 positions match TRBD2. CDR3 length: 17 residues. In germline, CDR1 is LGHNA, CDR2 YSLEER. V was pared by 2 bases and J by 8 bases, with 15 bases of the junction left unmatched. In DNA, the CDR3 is TGCGCCAGCAGCCAATTTCCTGGACTAGATCCTAGCGATGAGCAGTTCTTC. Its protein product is CASSQFPGLDPSDEQFF.